This TCR beta chain was recovered during a study of early T cells in non-severe SARS-CoV-2 infection. Whole-study context: Bulk RNA taken from unsorted whole blood was sequenced, leaving chains unpaired. General study points: Anti-spike CD8 responses were favored in VDJdb matching, and private and CD4 specificities were missed.

This clonotype was counted at least ten times. Its antigen remains unidentified. The TCR library protocol was used to attach unique molecular identifiers. These identifiers were attached to individual cDNA molecules. TCRdb ran MiXCR on the 5' RACE reads and lists one entry per CDR3 protein. Here the sample spans 55,000 to 85,000 distinct CDR3 sequences, roughly 10% being singletons. The TCR comes from an adult who was a healthcare worker with PCR-confirmed SARS-CoV-2 infection or an uninfected control (not recorded which). This specimen was whole blood, taken at baseline.

The CDR3 spells CSARPFNEQFF. Written as DNA, the CDR3 is TGCAGTGCTAGGCCCTTCAATGAGCAGTTCTTC. The V call is TRBV20-1, the J call TRBJ2-1; no firm D call. The CDR3 is 11 amino acids. Germline lookup yields CDR1 DFQATT and CDR2 SNEGSKA (reference sequence). Trimming removed 3 bases from V and 6 bases from J, with 6 bases in between.